These T cell receptor beta chains were read from a single sample in a study of shared clonotypes between healthy human individuals. TCRdb's copy holds only in-frame clones and misses some; the assay was immunoSEQ multiplex PCR. The table lists roughly 640,000 clones, approximately 79% of them singletons. The material sequenced was memory CD4+ T cells sorted from blood. Every receptor here comes from a woman in her twenties or thirties in good health. The CDR3 runs from the conserved cysteine through the conserved F or W.

CDR3aa: CASSLRGLGGSDTEAFF
v_gene: TRBV7-8

CDR3aa: CASSTSPGEGSEKLFF
v_gene: TRBV7-9

CDR3aa: CASSLEAINYGYTF
v_gene: TRBV5-4

CDR3aa: CASSLSSDSGNTIYF
v_gene: TRBV27

CDR3aa: CASSYPSGRAVETQYF
v_gene: TRBV6-6

CDR3aa: CASSDPRQTYEQYF
v_gene: TRBV25-1

CDR3aa: CASSLEWDQPQHF
v_gene: TRBV11-2

CDR3aa: CASSQTGREQFF
v_gene: TRBV7-3

CDR3aa: CASSLDYSGRVFNEQFF
v_gene: TRBV5-1

CDR3aa: CASSDQNSPLHF
v_gene: TRBV2

CDR3aa: CASSLRDSGANVLTF
v_gene: TRBV5-6

CDR3aa: CASLLGDRDYNEQFF
v_gene: TRBV5-1

CDR3aa: CASSSTGTGGDEQFF
v_gene: TRBV27

CDR3aa: CAISAAGGSDTQYF
v_gene: TRBV10-3

CDR3aa: CASSRTGGTGELFF
v_gene: TRBV19

CDR3aa: CASSEAGTGYNEQFF
v_gene: TRBV25-1

CDR3aa: CASSSLAGGPGELFF
v_gene: TRBV6-5